The present T cell receptor (beta chain) was sequenced within a study of metastatic and nonmetastatic thyroid tumors. Until they underwent thyroid surgery, no patient had received any treatment. This CDR3 contains 16 residues. Germline values: CDR1 MNHEY, CDR2 SMNVEV (reference sequence). V lost 2 bases and J 6 bases, leaving 17 bases between the germline ends. This clone has a count of ten or more. Study processing details: In papillary thyroid cancer, a distant-metastasis classifier was built using CDR3 differences across clinicopathological groups. Using MiXCR, TCRdb re-called clones from the PCR reads. The V and J calls come from TCRdb's annotation, not from the publication. The table shows almost 25,000 clones, with 13% occurring only once.

The sample consisted of blood. This chain connects TRBV27 to TRBJ2-1; the D gene could be TRBD1 or TRBD2 (5 bases each). The TCR originated in a female donor with papillary thyroid cancer or a benign thyroid nodule (not recorded which). Some clones in this sample may be carry-over from other donors' samples. For the CDR3, the DNA is TGTGCCAGCAGTTTACCCGGGACGACCACTTTCAATGAGCAGTTCTTC. Protein product: CASSLPGTTTFNEQFF.